The 27 T cell receptor beta chains below all came from one sample that was sequenced in a study of tumor-infiltrating lymphocytes in primary liver carcinoma. The investigators made TCR beta cDNA from around 540 ng total RNA, using a constant-region primer. Nested multiplex PCR, run for three rounds with slightly modified ARM-PCR, yielded TCR beta libraries. Amplification in the first two PCR rounds was performed using TRBV1-TRBV30 forward primers and a C-beta reverse primer for 10 cycles each. One entry per CDR3 protein, called by TCRdb with MiXCR from the multiplex PCR reads. Of fewer than 150,000 distinct CDR3 sequences listed, 65% are singletons. Extraction of RNA together with DNA used roughly 19-31 mg of unsorted bulk tissue. Sequencing input: liver tumor tissue from sampling region 1. Noted subset: tumor region T1, superior pole. All receptors come from a woman between 55 and 75 years old with primary liver carcinoma and hepatitis B virus infection.

This clonotype has a count of ten or more. The chain uses TRBV6-1 and TRBJ1-1, with no clear D. V lost 7 bases and J lost 2, with 14 bases in between. This CDR3 contains 14 residues. Germline V gene lookup returns CDR1 MNHNS and CDR2 SASEGT. The CDR3 nucleotides read TGTGCCAGCACCCTAAGGACGGGAAACACTGAAGCTTTCTTT. It specifies CASTLRTGNTEAFF.

Turning to this clonotype: Germline and junction disagree at one end, which may indicate a read error. This chain connects TRBV5-1 to TRBJ2-2; 11 nucleotides match TRBD2. Germline loops: CDR1 SGHRS, CDR2 YFSETQ. The CDR3 contains 15 residues. The CDR3 spells CASGGTSGNTGEPFF. The CDR3 region has the DNA TGCGCCAGTGGGGGGACTAGCGGCAACACCGGGGAGCCGTTTTTT.

As for this clonotype: Sequence at one end of the junction differs from germline and may be a read error. V and J are TRBV12-3 or TRBV12-4 and TRBJ2-3, with 7 bases matching TRBD1. This CDR3 is 17 amino acids long. The CDR3 DNA sequence: TGTGCCAGCAGTTCCACCCGAGGGACAGCTAGAAGAGATACGCAGTGTTTT. This translates into CASSSTRGTARRDTQCF.

This clonotype was detected ten times or more. The chain employs TRBV6-5 and TRBJ2-7, with 15 bases matching TRBD2. V was clipped by 6 bases and J by 8 bases; unmatched bases: 5. The germline CDR1 and CDR2 sequences are MNHEY and SVGAGI. The length of the CDR3 is 14 residues. CDR3 nucleotide sequence: TGTGCCAGCAGCTCGGGACTAGCGGGAGGAAAGCAGTACTTC. This encodes CASSSGLAGGKQYF.

This clonotype was seen many times. V is TRBV10-2 and J is TRBJ2-2; D might be TRBD2 (6 bases). The germline CDR1 and CDR2 sequences are WSHSY and SAAADI. V dropped 8 bases and J dropped 6 bases, with 13 bases sitting between them. The CDR3 loop spans 13 amino acids. The CDR3 DNA follows: TGCGCCAGCGGGACTTATCGGGCCGGGGAGCTGTTTTTT. As protein: CASGTYRAGELFF.

This clonotype was picked up one time. This CDR3 is missing its conserved last phenylalanine or tryptophan, likely due to a read error. This sequence joins TRBV11-2 and TRBJ2-7, with D perhaps matching TRBD1 (6 bases). The CDR3 length is 14 residues. In germline, CDR1 is SGHAT, CDR2 FQNNGV. The CDR3: CASGFERGSYEQYL. The CDR3, as DNA: TGTGCAAGCGGCTTCGAAAGGGGGTCCTACGAGCAGTACTTA.

With regard to this clonotype: Since a much larger clone is just one base distant, this may be a read error. As DNA, the CDR3 is TGTACCAGCACGGACGGCCAAGAGACCCAGTACTTC. Translation gives CTSTDGQETQYF. The chain couples TRBV12-3 or TRBV12-4 to TRBJ2-5; no firm D call. This CDR3 is 12 amino acids long.

Worth noting for this clonotype: One end of the junction is discordant with germline, which a read error may explain. The gene calls are TRBV6-5 and TRBJ2-1, with 7 bases matching TRBD1. Germline CDR1 and CDR2: MNHEY and SVGAGI. The CDR3 contains 14 residues. The CDR3 bases are TGTGCCAGCAGGGGACAAGGGGGCTACAATGGGCAGTTCTTC. Translated, it gives CASRGQGGYNGQFF.

This clonotype has a count of ten or more. The chain uses TRBV6-2 or TRBV6-3 and TRBJ2-7; maybe TRBD2 (6 bases). Germline CDR1 and CDR2: MNHEY and SVGEGT. CDR3 size: 16 residues. The germline V and J ends were trimmed by 0 bases and 5 bases, with 17 bases remaining between them. This chain's CDR3 is CASSYSKGGPKDEQYF. The CDR3 DNA reads TGTGCCAGCAGTTACTCGAAAGGAGGGCCAAAGGACGAGCAGTACTTC.

A note on this clonotype: At one boundary the junction diverges from the germline segment, which might be a read error. The chain uses TRBV11-2 and TRBJ2-7; unclear D gene. The germline V gene has CDR1 SGHAT and CDR2 FQNNGV. The CDR3 contains 12 residues. The CDR3 nucleotides read TGTGTCAGCAGCTTACAATCCTACGAGCAGAACTTC. Translation gives CVSSLQSYEQNF.

On this clonotype: Being one base from a much bigger clone, this may be a read error. The chain has TRBV6-5 and TRBJ1-2; 10 bases line up with TRBD1. Trimming cost V 6 bases and J 9 bases; bases outside gene matches: 7. The CDR3 length is 13 residues. The V gene's germline CDR1 is MNHEY and CDR2 SVGAGI. CDR3 in amino acids: CASRKGTGDSYTF. In DNA form, the CDR3 reads TGTGCCAGCAGGAAAGGGACAGGGGACAGCTACACCTTC.

Turning to this clonotype: It may be a read error: a sequence one base away is much more abundant. V gene TRBV29-1 combines with J gene TRBJ2-1, with 7 bases identical to TRBD2. V lost 4 bases to trimming and J lost 12 bases; unmatched junction nucleotides: 12. CDR3 length equals 13 residues. Germline V CDR1 and CDR2: SQVTM, ANQGSEA. The CDR3 sequence is CSVVGWGGFGQFF. As DNA, the CDR3 is TGCAGCGTTGTAGGTTGGGGGGGGTTCGGGCAGTTCTTC.

This clonotype was seen a few times. This rearrangement joins TRBV7-9 to TRBJ2-1; no clear D. V lost 5 bases and J lost 5, with 16 bases in between. Germline lookup yields CDR1 SEHNR and CDR2 FQNEAQ (reference sequence). There are 15 residues in the CDR3. For the CDR3, the DNA is TGTGCCAGCAGCCCCATGACCCGTATGGACAATGAGCAGTTCTTC. As protein: CASSPMTRMDNEQFF.

This clonotype was counted many times. This chain links TRBV11-2 with TRBJ1-1; perhaps TRBD1 as D (5 bases). The CDR3 has 13 residues. Germline-derived CDR1 and CDR2 are SGHAT and FQNNGV. The V gene lost 3 bases and the J gene lost 5 bases, with 10 bases spanning the gap. The CDR3 here is CASSFRGMTEAFF. The CDR3 DNA reads TGTGCCAGCAGCTTCCGGGGGATGACTGAAGCTTTCTTT.

This clonotype was detected ten times or more. The CDR3 DNA is TGTGCCAGCAGCCCGAACCGGGGGCGGACTGAAGCTTTCTTT. Protein: CASSPNRGRTEAFF. This chain joins TRBV5-6 and TRBJ1-1; a possible D gene is TRBD1 (6 bases). The CDR3 length is 14 residues. Looked up from germline, CDR1 is SGHDT and CDR2 is YYEEEE. The V end lost 4 bases, the J end lost 5 bases, and 15 bases lay between the germline ends.

Regarding this clonotype: Given a much more abundant clone one base away, this may be a read error. This chain uses TRBV12-5 with TRBJ2-7; no definite D call. CDR3 size: 14 residues. CDR1 and CDR2 from the germline V gene are LGHNT and FRNRAP. The ends were cut back, 9 bases at V and 2 bases at J, with 17 bases in the middle. As DNA, the CDR3 is TGTGCTAGCGCCCCGAGCAGGCCACCCTACGAGCAGTACTTC. This sequence encodes CASAPSRPPYEQYF.

As regards this clonotype: Given the absence of the conserved phenylalanine or tryptophan at the CDR3 end, a read error is likely. V is TRBV11-3 and J is TRBJ2-1, with D perhaps given as TRBD1 or TRBD2 (6 bases each). Germline V gene data show CDR1 as SGHNT and CDR2 as YENEEA. The CDR3 spans 13 residues. Trimming removed 5 bases from V and 4 bases from J, with 9 bases in between. In DNA form, the CDR3 reads TGTGCCAGCAGCGGAGGGGGATACAATGAGCAGTTCTCC. Protein: CASSGGGYNEQFS.

As concerns this clonotype: With a much larger clone just one base away, this may be a read error. The chain carries TRBV6-2 or TRBV6-3 and TRBJ2-2; 8 bases match TRBD1. The CDR3 runs 14 residues. CDR1 MNHEY and CDR2 SVGEGT come from the germline V gene. In nucleotides, the CDR3 is TGTGCCAGCAGACGGACAGGGAACACCGGGGAGCTGCTTTTT. This encodes CASRRTGNTGELLF.

The V and J genes are TRBV7-9 and TRBJ1-2; D not resolved. The V end lost 0 bases, the J end lost 3 bases, and 5 bases lay between the germline ends. This CDR3 is 13 amino acids long. In germline, CDR1 is SEHNR, CDR2 FQNEAQ (reference sequence). As DNA, the CDR3 is TGTGCCAGCAGCTTAGCACCCCACTATGGCTACACCTTC. It specifies CASSLAPHYGYTF.

The V and J genes are TRBV5-4 and TRBJ1-1, with D possibly being TRBD1 (5 bases). The CDR3 is made up of 14 amino acids. V lost 2 bases and J lost 6, with 14 bases in between. CDR1 and CDR2 from the germline V gene are SGHNT and YYREEE (reference sequence). CDR3 in amino acids: CASSFWGNLAEAFF. The DNA of the CDR3 is TGTGCCAGCAGCTTTTGGGGGAATTTGGCTGAAGCTTTCTTT.

To note about this clonotype: At one end, the junction sequence differs from germline, possibly due to a read error. The rearrangement joins TRBV11-2 to TRBJ1-2; possibly TRBD1 for D (5 bases). From germline, CDR1 is SGHAT and CDR2 FQNNGV. The CDR3 totals 13 residues. CDR3 bases: TGTGCCAGTAGGATAACAGGAAACTATGGCTACGCCTTC. Residues: CASRITGNYGYAF.

This clonotype was recorded a few times. Germline and junction disagree at one end, which may indicate a read error. The rearrangement links TRBV28 to TRBJ1-1; 8 positions agree with TRBD1. The CDR3 is 14 amino acids. CDR1 is MDHEN and CDR2 is SYDVKM in the germline V gene. CDR3 nucleotides: TGTTCCAGCAGTCACTACCAGGGGGCCGGTAAAGCTTTCTTT. It yields the protein CSSSHYQGAGKAFF.

On this clonotype: The CDR3 does not close with the conserved phenylalanine or tryptophan, likely indicating a read error. CDR3 residues: CAGSAGGYNGQFL. The CDR3 region has the DNA TGCGCCGGCAGTGCCGGGGGCTACAATGGGCAGTTCCTC. The V gene is TRBV11-3, the J gene TRBJ2-1, with D perhaps TRBD1 or TRBD2 (6 bases each). Germline assignment: CDR1 SGHNT and CDR2 YENEEA. The CDR3 loop spans 13 amino acids.

To note about this clonotype: A much larger clonotype is one base distant, so this may be a read error. The genes are TRBV12-3 or TRBV12-4 and TRBJ2-7; TRBD2 matches 8 bases. With V trimmed by 1 base and J by 7 bases, 15 bases remained unmatched. This CDR3 is built from 17 residues. CDR3 DNA sequence: TGTGCCAGCAGTTTAGGTGGGGCTAGCGGGTTATACAATGAGCAGTACTTC. Translating gives CASSLGGASGLYNEQYF.

The table lists this clonotype with a few counts. This could be a read error, since a much larger clone is one nucleotide away. The chain combines TRBV4-2 with TRBJ2-3; 9 bases line up with TRBD2. There are 17 residues in the CDR3. Per the germline V gene, CDR1 is LGHNA and CDR2 is YNFKEQ. This CDR3 is CVSSQELPSGVTDTQYF. The DNA of the CDR3 is TGTGTCAGCAGCCAAGAGCTGCCTAGCGGGGTGACAGATACGCAGTATTTT.

Worth noting for this clonotype: Given a much more abundant clone one base away, this may be a read error. The J gene is TRBJ1-4, the V gene TRBV12-3 or TRBV12-4; tentatively, D is TRBD1 (5 bases). The CDR3 consists of 13 residues. CDR3 sequence reads: CAISLAPRGELFF. The CDR3 coding sequence is TGTGCCATCAGTTTAGCGCCTAGGGGCGAACTGTTTTTT.

This clonotype was observed once. The CDR3 region is CASCYTNTDTQYF. The CDR3 nucleotides read TGTGCCAGCTGTTACACTAACACAGATACGCAGTATTTT. The V and J genes are TRBV11-2 and TRBJ2-3; no firm D call. Germline CDR1 and CDR2: SGHAT and FQNNGV. V was trimmed by 8 bases and J by 2 bases, leaving 11 bases between them. This CDR3 spans 13 amino acids.